The present T cell receptor beta chain was sequenced within a study of human T cells and chemical hapten exposure. Study-level background: A patient group, mainly female, showed alopecia areata, totalis or universalis. Findings and limits, study-wide: Because all patients had alopecia, their immune responses might differ from healthy ones.

The sample holds many counts of this clonotype. The antigen is not known. Described time point: patch test 2, 6 weeks after DPC sensitization. Treatment given: therapeutic diphenylcyclopropenone sensitization with weekly scalp DPC. Total RNA came from unfractionated whole blood. Each patch test followed a blood draw. The V end was cut by 3 bases, the J end by 6 bases, with 5 bases between. This CDR3 is 12 amino acids long. Single cDNA molecules in the library carried unique molecular identifiers attached during preparation. TCRdb called the RACE reads again in MiXCR, with one record for every CDR3 protein. The sample has 35,000 to 50,000 distinct CDR3 sequences, 8.5% to 10% seen once.

This rearrangement joins TRBV12-3 or TRBV12-4 to TRBJ2-2; D is unresolved. This receptor was taken from a woman in her twenties or thirties with alopecia areata. Some clones in this sample may be carry-over from other donors' samples. The source was whole blood, collected in connection with sensitization to the hapten diphenylcyclopropenone (DPC). The CDR3 spells CASSFPAGELFF. The DNA for the CDR3 is TGTGCCAGCAGTTTTCCAGCCGGGGAGCTGTTTTTT.